The rows below give T cell receptor beta chains drawn from one sample of a study of early T cells in non-severe SARS-CoV-2 infection. In TCRdb, the 5' RACE reads were re-called with MiXCR into one record per CDR3 protein. Of some 23,000 distinct CDR3 sequences listed, roughly 5% are singletons. Specimen: whole blood. These receptor sequences come from an adult who was a healthcare worker with PCR-confirmed SARS-CoV-2 infection or an uninfected control (not recorded which). Both conserved end residues are part of each CDR3. Each record gives: CDR3 DNA, CDR3 protein, clone size, D gene, J gene, V gene. D genes are given only for firm matches. Clone size is not always given. Where it is, it says once, few, many or a class for expanded clones.

TGTGCCAGCAGCTCCGGGCTAGCGAGGGATACGCAGTATTTT	CASSSGLARDTQYF	.	.	TRBJ2-3	TRBV7-3
TGTGCCAGCAGTGACGGGGGCCAGTACTTC	CASSDGGQYF	many	.	TRBJ2-5	TRBV2
TGTGCCAGCAGTCCACAGGGGGCGAAGGTTAATTCACCCCTCCACTTT	CASSPQGAKVNSPLHF	.	TRBD1	TRBJ1-6	TRBV28
TGTGCCAGCAGTACCCCGGGTAGCGGGAGGAGGGGCTACAATGAGCAGTTCTTC	CASSTPGSGRRGYNEQFF	many	TRBD2	TRBJ2-1	TRBV25-1
TGTGCCAGCAGCTTGGTGGGCTCTGGAAACACCATATATTTT	CASSLVGSGNTIYF	many	.	TRBJ1-3	TRBV5-5
TGTGCCAGCAGCTCTCGACAGAGTAGCTCCTACAATGAGCAGTTCTTC	CASSSRQSSSYNEQFF	many	.	TRBJ2-1	TRBV5-5
TGTGCCAGCAGCTCCTCCCAGTACGAGCAGTACTTC	CASSSSQYEQYF	many	.	TRBJ2-7	TRBV13
TGTGCCATCAGTGTTGGTGGCGATAGCAATCAGCCCCAGCATTTT	CAISVGGDSNQPQHF	few	.	TRBJ1-5	TRBV10-3
TGCAGTGCTAGCACGGGTAACTATGGCTACACCTTC	CSASTGNYGYTF	.	.	TRBJ1-2	TRBV20-1
TGCGCCAGCAGCTTAGGTCTCCCGAGGGATGAGCAGTTCTTC	CASSLGLPRDEQFF	few	.	TRBJ2-1	TRBV5-1
TGTGCCACCTCCCCGGGTCGAGAAAAATGGGGCAATCAGCCCCAGCATTTT	CATSPGREKWGNQPQHF	many	.	TRBJ1-5	TRBV6-1
TGTGCCAGCAGCTCGGGACCGAGTAACTATGGCTACACCTTC	CASSSGPSNYGYTF	.	.	TRBJ1-2	TRBV7-3
TGTGCCAGCAGCCAGTACAGCCATGAGCAGTTCTTC	CASSQYSHEQFF	few	.	TRBJ2-1	TRBV7-9
TGTGCCTGGAGTGGACAGGGCAATGAAAAACTGTTTTTT	CAWSGQGNEKLFF	many	TRBD1	TRBJ1-4	TRBV30
TGCAGTGCTAGAGACTACAATGAGCAGTTCTTC	CSARDYNEQFF	many	.	TRBJ2-1	TRBV20-1
TGTGCCAGCAGGCTGACTTACAGCGATAATTCACCCCTCCACTTT	CASRLTYSDNSPLHF	.	.	TRBJ1-6	TRBV5-8
TGTGCCACCGGGACGCAGGGAGGCACCGGGGAGCTGTTTTTT	CATGTQGGTGELFF	few	.	TRBJ2-2	TRBV15
TGTGCCAGCAGCCCAAGGGGACAGGACCAATACGAGCAGTACTTC	CASSPRGQDQYEQYF	.	TRBD1	TRBJ2-7	TRBV12-3/TRBV12-4
TGCAGTGCTGGACAGGATTCAAACACTGAAGCTTTCTTT	CSAGQDSNTEAFF	many	TRBD1	TRBJ1-1	TRBV20-1
TGTGCCAGCAGTTTTAGCCCCGACATTCCCTACGAGCAGTACTTC	CASSFSPDIPYEQYF	.	.	TRBJ2-7	TRBV27
TGTGCCAGCAGTTACGGGCCGGGACAGGGATCCCCTAACCAAGAGACCCAGTACTTC	CASSYGPGQGSPNQETQYF	.	TRBD1	TRBJ2-5	TRBV6-5
TGTGCCAGCACCATAAGGCAGGGCGGCTACAATGAGCAGTTCTTC	CASTIRQGGYNEQFF	few	.	TRBJ2-1	TRBV11-1
TGTGCCAGCAGCCCGGACGGGACTTATTACTATGGCTACACCTTC	CASSPDGTYYYGYTF	.	.	TRBJ1-2	TRBV6-4
TGTGCCAGCAGCCCCGTCCCGGGACAGGAGAGTAAGCAGTTCTTC	CASSPVPGQESKQFF	few	TRBD1	TRBJ2-1	TRBV7-2
TGTGCCAGCAGCTTAAACAGGGGGACTAATGAAAAACTGTTTTTT	CASSLNRGTNEKLFF	many	TRBD1	TRBJ1-4	TRBV7-7
TGTGCCACCCAATCGGACAGGCTTACCGGGGAGCTGTTTTTT	CATQSDRLTGELFF	many	TRBD1	TRBJ2-2	TRBV24-1
TGTGCCAGCAGCCAGGACAGGGGGAATTGGAATGAGCAGTTCTTC	CASSQDRGNWNEQFF	few	TRBD1	TRBJ2-1	TRBV7-3
TGCAGTGCTACCGACAGGGGCACTGAAGCTTTCTTT	CSATDRGTEAFF	many	TRBD1	TRBJ1-1	TRBV20-1
TGTGCCAGCAGTTACGGCGCAGACATTCAGTACTTC	CASSYGADIQYF	many	.	TRBJ2-4	TRBV2
TGTGCCAGCAGCGTAAGCCAAGAGACCCAGTACTTC	CASSVSQETQYF	.	.	TRBJ2-5	TRBV9
TGTGCCAGCACAGGTTTTACCTACGAGCAGTACTTC	CASTGFTYEQYF	.	.	TRBJ2-7	TRBV2
TGTGCCAGCAGCGTAACAGGGCGCGAGCAGTACTTC	CASSVTGREQYF	many	.	TRBJ2-7	TRBV25-1
TGTGCCAGCAGCCGTGGTAGGGCGGAAGAAGAGACCCAGTACTTC	CASSRGRAEEETQYF	many	.	TRBJ2-5	TRBV7-9
TGTGCCACCAGCAGAGTGGCGACTAGCGGCAATGAGCAGTTCTTC	CATSRVATSGNEQFF	.	TRBD2	TRBJ2-1	TRBV15
TGTGCCAGCAGCTTGAAGGGTCGGACCCCTTATTTCCCAGATACGCAGTATTTT	CASSLKGRTPYFPDTQYF	many	.	TRBJ2-3	TRBV5-5
TGTGCCAGCAGCCCCTCTAAGGGGAAGCAGTTCTTC	CASSPSKGKQFF	few	.	TRBJ2-1	TRBV3-1
TGTGCCAGCAGCTCCTTGGGAGCAGGCCAGGGGACTGAGCAGTTCTTC	CASSSLGAGQGTEQFF	many	.	TRBJ2-1	TRBV7-6
TGCGCCAGCAGCCAACGGACCGGGTCGTTGTATGGCTACACCTTC	CASSQRTGSLYGYTF	few	.	TRBJ1-2	TRBV4-1